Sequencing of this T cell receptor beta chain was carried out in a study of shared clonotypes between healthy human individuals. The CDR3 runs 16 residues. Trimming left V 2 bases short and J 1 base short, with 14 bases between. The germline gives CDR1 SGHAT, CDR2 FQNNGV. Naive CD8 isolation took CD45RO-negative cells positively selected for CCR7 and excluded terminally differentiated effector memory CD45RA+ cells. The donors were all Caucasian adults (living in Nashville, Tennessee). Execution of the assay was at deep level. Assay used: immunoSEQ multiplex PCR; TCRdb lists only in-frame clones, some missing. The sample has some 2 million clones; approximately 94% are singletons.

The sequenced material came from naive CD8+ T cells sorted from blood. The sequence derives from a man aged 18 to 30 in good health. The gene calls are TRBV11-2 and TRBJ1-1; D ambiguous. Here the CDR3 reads CASSLSPIAENTEAFF. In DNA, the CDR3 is TGTGCCAGCAGCTTATCCCCTATCGCGGAGAACACTGAAGCTTTCTTT.